Sequencing of this T cell receptor beta chain was carried out in a study of metastatic and nonmetastatic thyroid tumors. Every patient underwent thyroid surgery untreated. TCRdb re-called clones via MiXCR from the PCR reads. The data show roughly 14,000 clones, with around 25% seen just once and roughly 7.1% held by the top ten. By sample fraction, this clone is large (0.1 to 1%). Germline lookup yields CDR1 LGHDT and CDR2 YNNKEL (reference sequence). V was pared by 2 bases and J by 4 bases, with 9 bases of the junction left unmatched. This CDR3 has 16 residues. Material: tumor tissue. This chain joins TRBV3-1 and TRBJ2-7; 9 nucleotides align to TRBD2. The sequence was collected from a female donor with papillary thyroid cancer or a benign thyroid nodule (not recorded which). Some clones in this sample may be carry-over from other donors' samples. CDR3 amino acids: CASSQFAGTSLYEQYF. In DNA, the CDR3 is TGTGCCAGCAGCCAATTCGCCGGGACTAGCCTATACGAGCAGTACTTC.